This entry lists 5 T cell receptor beta chains sequenced from one sample in a study of tumor-infiltrating lymphocytes in primary liver carcinoma. Starting material of 500 ng total RNA yielded TCR beta cDNA via a constant-region primer. Generation of the TCR beta libraries relied on three nested multiplex PCR rounds using slightly modified ARM-PCR. TRBV1-TRBV30 forward primers paired with a C-beta reverse primer were used in the first two PCR rounds, which ran 9 to 10 cycles each. TCRdb re-derived calls from the multiplex PCR reads in MiXCR, one entry per CDR3 protein. This table has 95,000 to 100,000 distinct CDR3 sequences, under 70% appearing once. Scientists recovered RNA and DNA together from roughly 20-30 mg of unsorted bulk tissue. Sequenced material: liver tumor tissue from sampling region 2. Sample subset: tumor region T2, inferior pole. Every receptor here comes from a woman aged 55 to 70 with primary liver carcinoma and hepatitis B virus infection.

In its sample, this clonotype was seen many times. The rearrangement uses TRBV7-8 and TRBJ2-1; 11 positions match TRBD2. Germline CDR1 is SGHVS and CDR2 is FQNEAQ. V lost 4 bases, J lost 2 bases, and 10 bases stayed unmatched. The length of the CDR3 is 18 residues. The CDR3 DNA follows: TGTGCCAGCAGCTCCGGGGTGCTAGCGGGGGGTACCTACAATGAGCAGTTCTTC. Translation: CASSSGVLAGGTYNEQFF.

On this clonotype: A read error may produce the germline difference seen at one junction end. This chain joins TRBV29-1 and TRBJ2-3; possible D gene TRBD2, 5 bases. This CDR3 has 16 residues. CDR1 and CDR2 (germline): SQVTM, ANQGSEA. Here the CDR3 DNA reads TGTAGCGTTGAGAAGGGTTCGAGTGGGATTATAGATACGCAGTATTTT. This sequence encodes CSVEKGSSGIIDTQYF.

For this clonotype: This may arise from a read error, as a much more abundant clone is one base away. CDR3 in amino acids: CSEDRGTDAQYF. DNA of the CDR3: TGCAGCGAGGACAGGGGCACAGATGCGCAGTATTTT. The chain joins TRBV29-1 to TRBJ2-3; TRBD1 matches 9 bases. This CDR3 is built from 12 residues. Germline CDR1 is SQVTM and CDR2 is ANQGSEA.

About this clonotype: The missing conserved phenylalanine or tryptophan at the end of this CDR3 makes a read error likely. This rearrangement joins TRBV11-3 to TRBJ2-7, with TRBD1 matching 12 bases. The CDR3 consists of 15 residues. V dropped 9 bases and J dropped 6; count of bases not matched to a gene: 12. From germline, CDR1 is SGHNT and CDR2 YENEEA. CDR3 nucleotide sequence: TGTGCCAGGAACTTAGGGACAGGGGGCTCCCTCGAGCAGTACCTC. Residues: CARNLGTGGSLEQYL.

In this sample, this clonotype turned up many times. The chain employs TRBV29-1 and TRBJ2-7, with a weak D call TRBD1 (6 bases). Per germline, CDR1 SQVTM and CDR2 ANQGSEA. Between the trimmed V and J ends, which lost 4 bases and 1 base, there was a span of 14 bases. The CDR3 runs 14 residues. CDR3 nucleotides: TGCAGCGTTGTGAGGGGGACCAATTCCTACGAGCAGTACTTC. Amino acid sequence: CSVVRGTNSYEQYF.